This TCR beta chain originates from a study of regulatory T cells in long-lasting Graves disease. In this sample, this clonotype turned up many times. The time point here: persistent/refractory GD, antithyroid drugs over 5 years with positive TRAb. PBMC RNA served as the TCR library source. Arm-PCR of CDR3 regions with iRepertoire HTBI primers generated TCR beta libraries. TCRdb passed the multiplex PCR reads through MiXCR, listing each CDR3 protein once. The data hold hundreds of thousands of distinct CDR3 sequences, with around 23% observed a single time. This specimen was peripheral blood mononuclear cells (PBMCs), taken when the disease was refractory, from a patient treated with antithyroid drugs. The sequence was collected from a female donor with Graves disease.

The CDR3 reads CASRGTGLAKNIQYF. CDR3 nucleotides: TGTGCCAGCAGGGGAACAGGGTTAGCCAAAAACATTCAGTACTTC. This sequence joins TRBV28 and TRBJ2-4, with D tentatively TRBD1 (6 bases). The V end lost 6 bases, the J end lost 0 bases, and 12 bases lay between the germline ends. The length of the CDR3 is 15 residues. The germline V gene encodes CDR1 MDHEN and CDR2 SYDVKM.